A selection of T cell receptor beta chains follows, all from one sample in a study of shared clonotypes between healthy human individuals. Generated by immunoSEQ multiplex PCR, the TCRdb table keeps only in-frame clones and is missing some. The sample gives more than 150,000 clones, around 63% of which show up once; roughly a tenth is in the top ten. Sequenced: memory CD4+ T cells sorted from blood. Receptor source: a man in his thirties or forties in good health. Both conserved end residues are part of each CDR3. The D gene is left open where the match is weak. Clone size appears in some rows only: once, few, many, or a class for an expanded clone.

TGTGCCAGTAGTCCCAAGGGACAGACAAATGGCTACACCTTC	CASSPKGQTNGYTF	TRBV19	TRBJ1-2	TRBD1	NA
TGTGCCAGCTCAAGGGGACAGGACTATGGCTACACCTTC	CASSRGQDYGYTF	TRBV18	TRBJ1-2	TRBD1	few
TGTGCCAGCAGTTCCGGACCCTATGGCTACACCTTC	CASSSGPYGYTF	TRBV27	TRBJ1-2	NA	NA
TGTGCCAGCAGCCCAACAGGGATCGCTGTCTATGGCTACACCTTC	CASSPTGIAVYGYTF	TRBV7-2	TRBJ1-2	NA	NA
TGTGCCAGCAGCCGGGACGCATCCTACGAGCAGTACTTC	CASSRDASYEQYF	TRBV7-9	TRBJ2-7	NA	NA
TGTGCCAGCAGTGAAGTACTGGGGGGCCTTAGCAATCAGCCCCAGCATTTT	CASSEVLGGLSNQPQHF	TRBV6-1	TRBJ1-5	NA	NA
TGTGCCAGCAGTCCTAACTCGGGGGACCCGGGGGTCGAGCAGTACTTC	CASSPNSGDPGVEQYF	TRBV6-9	TRBJ2-7	NA	few
TGCAGCGCCCGCCCCTCCGGCCTGGCGGGTGAGCAGTTCTTC	CSARPSGLAGEQFF	TRBV29-1	TRBJ2-1	NA	NA
TGTGCCAGCACCTCGGACAGCTATGGCTACACCTTC	CASTSDSYGYTF	TRBV28	TRBJ1-2	NA	NA
TGTGCCAGCAGTTTCAGCGGTGCCGGGGAGCTGTTTTTT	CASSFSGAGELFF	TRBV25-1	TRBJ2-2	NA	many
TGTGCCAGCAGCTCGAGACTAGCGGGAACCACAGATACGCAGTATTTT	CASSSRLAGTTDTQYF	TRBV7-2	TRBJ2-3	TRBD2	few
TGTGCCTGGCAACGGGAGGGGGATACGCAGTATTTT	CAWQREGDTQYF	TRBV30	TRBJ2-3	TRBD2	NA
TGCGCCAGCAGCCAAGGGGCGCACCTTAGCACAGATACGCAGTATTTT	CASSQGAHLSTDTQYF	TRBV4-3	TRBJ2-3	NA	NA
TGTGCCTGGAGGGGAGGGACAGGTAACTCTGGGGCCAACGTCCTGACTTTC	CAWRGGTGNSGANVLTF	TRBV30	TRBJ2-6	NA	NA
TGTGCCACCAGCATAACGACAGGGCACACTGAAGCTTTCTTT	CATSITTGHTEAFF	TRBV15	TRBJ1-1	TRBD1	NA
TGTGCCTGGCATCCACTAGCGGGAGGTCGGAAGGTTCCGCTCTTC	CAWHPLAGGRKVPLF	TRBV30	TRBJ2-1	TRBD2	NA
TGTGCAAGTCGCGCCCCCGGGCCCGTATTAGCGTACAATGAGCAGTTCTTC	CASRAPGPVLAYNEQFF	TRBV12-2	TRBJ2-1	NA	few
TGTGCTACAGGACTCTCCTACGAGCAGTACTTC	CATGLSYEQYF	TRBV28	TRBJ2-7	NA	NA
TGTGCCAGCAGCCGGACAAAAGAGACCCAGTACTTC	CASSRTKETQYF	TRBV5-4	TRBJ2-5	NA	NA
TGTGCCAGCAGCTTCCGTGGTGGTAGCGGGACACGGAACTACGAGCAGTACTTC	CASSFRGGSGTRNYEQYF	TRBV7-6	TRBJ2-7	TRBD2	once
TGTGCCAGCAGCAAAGGAGGGACCGGGGCCAACGTCCTGACTTTC	CASSKGGTGANVLTF	TRBV21-1	TRBJ2-6	NA	few
TGTGCCAGCAGTTTCTTAGGCAGCACTTACGAGCAGTACTTC	CASSFLGSTYEQYF	TRBV28	TRBJ2-7	NA	NA
TGTGCCAGCTCACCTCTGCGTGGGACGGAGCGCAATGTGGGTTCCTACGAGCAGTACTTC	CASSPLRGTERNVGSYEQYF	TRBV18	TRBJ2-7	NA	once
TGTGCCAGCAGCTCGGGACAGGGCGACTACGAGCAGTACTTC	CASSSGQGDYEQYF	TRBV5-6	TRBJ2-7	TRBD1	NA
TGCGCCAGCAGCTTGGATTATAGTGTCAGTAAGTACTTC	CASSLDYSVSKYF	TRBV5-1	TRBJ2-7	NA	NA
TGTGCCACCAGCAGAGAATTGGGGCAGCAATACGAGCAGTACTTC	CATSRELGQQYEQYF	TRBV15	TRBJ2-7	NA	NA
TGTGCCAGCAGCCCAACTAGTAAAGAGACCCAGTACTTC	CASSPTSKETQYF	TRBV7-6	TRBJ2-5	NA	NA
TGTGCCAGCAGCTTACCATCCCCTCGGGACTTCGCTACTCTGAAGGCTTTCTTT	CASSLPSPRDFATLKAFF	TRBV7-9	TRBJ1-1	NA	NA
TGTGCCAGCTCACCGTCTACAGGGGGCTACGATACGCAGTATTTT	CASSPSTGGYDTQYF	TRBV18	TRBJ2-3	TRBD1	NA
TGTGCCAGCTCACCAAGCGGGGGTTCCTACAATGAGCAGTTCTTC	CASSPSGGSYNEQFF	TRBV18	TRBJ2-1	TRBD2	NA
TGTGCCACCAGAGCTCTAGCTCCAGATACGCAGTATTTT	CATRALAPDTQYF	TRBV6-5	TRBJ2-3	NA	NA
TGTGCCAGCAGTCTCAGGGGTGGGGAGCTGTTTTTT	CASSLRGGELFF	TRBV27	TRBJ2-2	NA	NA
TGTGCCACGGGGGGGGCTAATGAAAAACTGTTTTTT	CATGGANEKLFF	TRBV28	TRBJ1-4	NA	NA
TGTGCCAGCAAGCTATACGCGGGCCAGGAGAACAATGAGCAGTTCTTC	CASKLYAGQENNEQFF	TRBV16	TRBJ2-1	NA	NA
TGTGCCAGCAGCTTGTCGGGCGGGAGGGCCACAGATACGCAGTATTTT	CASSLSGGRATDTQYF	TRBV7-8	TRBJ2-3	TRBD2	NA
TGCAGCGTTGGTCACAATGAGCAGTTCTTC	CSVGHNEQFF	TRBV29-1	TRBJ2-1	NA	NA
TGCGCCAGCAGGCGGAGGGAGACAGATACGCAGTATTTT	CASRRRETDTQYF	TRBV5-1	TRBJ2-3	NA	NA
TGTGCCAGCAGCCTGTGGGAGGGAGGGGATGAGACCCAGTACTTC	CASSLWEGGDETQYF	TRBV11-3	TRBJ2-5	TRBD2	few
TGTGCCAGCAGCTCCGACAGGGGGCCGGTCACCATAACCTACGAGCAGTACTTC	CASSSDRGPVTITYEQYF	TRBV11-2	TRBJ2-7	TRBD1	few
TGTGCCAGCAGTGAAGCGGGATTAAGAATCGATGAGCAGTTCTTC	CASSEAGLRIDEQFF	TRBV2	TRBJ2-1	NA	NA
TGCGCCAGCAGCCAAGACCGTGCGGCCTCCTACAATGAGCAGTTCTTC	CASSQDRAASYNEQFF	TRBV4-1	TRBJ2-1	NA	NA
TGCGCCAGCAGCTCAACCGGGACAGCAAATGAAAAACTGTTTTTT	CASSSTGTANEKLFF	TRBV5-1	TRBJ1-4	TRBD1	once
TGTGCCAGCAGTCCCCGGACAGGGAGCGGCCGCCAAGAGACCCAGTACTTC	CASSPRTGSGRQETQYF	TRBV27	TRBJ2-5	TRBD1	NA
TGTGCCAGCAGCCGAGGAGGCGGGCTAGCGGGAGTTTGGTACTTC	CASSRGGGLAGVWYF	TRBV7-2	TRBJ2-7	TRBD2	NA
TGCGCCAGCAGTGAGGGAGAGACCCAGTACTTC	CASSEGETQYF	TRBV10-2	TRBJ2-5	NA	NA